This passage covers 5 T cell receptor beta chains from one sample sequenced in a study of CD8+ T cells in alopecia areata. The treatment is: oral pan-JAK inhibitor, 5-10 mg twice daily. The sequencing template was cDNA reverse transcribed from extracted RNA. TCRdb keeps only in-frame clones here, not all; method: immunoSEQ multiplex PCR. The sample has approximately 180,000 clones, 58% seen once. Sequenced here: CD4+ T cells sorted from blood, sampled at approximately week 61, from a patient treated with tofacitinib. These receptor sequences come from a human donor with alopecia areata.

The sample holds a few counts of this clone. The V gene is TRBV29-1, the J gene TRBJ2-7; D call uncertain. Germline V lookup: CDR1 SQVTM, CDR2 ANQGSEA. V was pared by 6 bases and J by 2 bases, with 8 bases between. The CDR3 is 11 amino acids. This CDR3 reads CSVQWAYEQYF. The CDR3 nucleotides are TGCAGCGTCCAGTGGGCCTACGAGCAGTACTTC.

This clone was observed a handful of times. This chain connects TRBV7-9 to TRBJ2-5, with D unclear. There are 16 residues in the CDR3. V was pared by 5 bases and J by 1 base, with 17 bases between. Germline V CDR1 and CDR2: SEHNR, FQNEAQ (reference sequence). In nucleotides, the CDR3 is TGTGCCAGCAGCCGACTGGGCAGGACGATCCAAGAGACCCAGTACTTC. Encoded protein: CASSRLGRTIQETQYF. Complete variable domain (other parts from reference TRBV7-9 and TRBJ2-5): DTGVSQNPRHKITKRGQNVTFRCDPISEHNRLYWYRQTLGQGPEFLTYFQNEAQLEKSRLLSDRFSAERPKGSFSTLEIQRTEQGDSAMYLCASSRLGRTIQETQYFGPGTRLLVL.

This chain links TRBV7-9 with TRBJ1-2; D unclear. Germline assignment: CDR1 SEHNR and CDR2 FQNEAQ (reference sequence). This CDR3 has 13 residues. The V gene lost 5 bases and the J gene lost 6 bases, with 13 bases spanning the gap. CDR3 region: CASSLTKADGYTF. CDR3 nucleotides: TGTGCCAGCAGCCTTACTAAAGCCGATGGCTACACCTTC.

The J gene is TRBJ2-5, the V gene TRBV5-1, with 10 bases that match TRBD2. The CDR3 has 17 amino acids. Germline CDR1 reads SGHRS; CDR2 reads YFSETQ. Trimming at V came to 2 bases and at J to 4 bases, leaving 11 bases not matched to a gene. CDR3 in amino acids: CASSFSLAGAPGETQYF. The CDR3 bases are TGCGCCAGCAGCTTTAGTCTAGCGGGGGCCCCGGGAGAGACCCAGTACTTC.

The V and J genes are TRBV11-2 and TRBJ1-2, with D unclear. Trimming left V 6 bases short and J 4 bases short, with 15 bases between. CDR1 SGHAT and CDR2 FQNNGV come from the germline V gene. The CDR3 is 14 amino acids. The CDR3 sequence is CASSVTDLSYGYTF. CDR3 bases: TGTGCCAGCAGTGTTACCGATTTGAGCTATGGCTACACCTTC.